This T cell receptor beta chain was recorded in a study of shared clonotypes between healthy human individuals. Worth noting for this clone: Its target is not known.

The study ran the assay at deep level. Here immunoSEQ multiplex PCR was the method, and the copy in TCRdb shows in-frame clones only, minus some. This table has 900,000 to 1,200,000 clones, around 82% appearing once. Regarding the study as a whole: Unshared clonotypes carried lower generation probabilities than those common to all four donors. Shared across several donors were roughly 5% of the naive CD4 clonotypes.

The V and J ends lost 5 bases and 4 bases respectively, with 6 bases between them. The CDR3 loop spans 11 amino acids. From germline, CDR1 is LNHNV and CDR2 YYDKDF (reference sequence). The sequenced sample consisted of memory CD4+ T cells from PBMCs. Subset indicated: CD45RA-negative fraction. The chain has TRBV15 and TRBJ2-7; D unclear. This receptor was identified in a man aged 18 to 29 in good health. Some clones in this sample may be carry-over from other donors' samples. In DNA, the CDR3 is TGTGCCACCAGCGTGGGTTACGAGCAGTACTTC. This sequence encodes CATSVGYEQYF.